This TCR beta chain was recorded in a study of blood T cells in healthy people across ages. Germline V gene sequence: CDR1 SGHTA, CDR2 FQGNSA. The CDR3 runs 16 residues. Between the trimmed V and J ends, which lost 1 base and 6 bases, there was a span of 17 bases. Primers used in a second PCR of about 7 to 12 cycles were a sample-barcoded 5' primer and a J-beta primer mix. Each sample yielded at least 3 million CDR3-containing paired-end reads. TCRdb itself ran the 5' RACE reads through MiXCR, one entry per CDR3 protein. The data contain over a million distinct CDR3 sequences, approximately 39% of them seen just once; the ten biggest clones take up around 4%.

The clonotype comes from a woman aged 18-29 years in good health. Sequenced input: blood. V usage is TRBV7-2 and J usage is TRBJ2-3; a possible D gene is TRBD2 (7 bases). The CDR3: CASSLGQGSGTDTQYF. The CDR3 nucleotides are TGTGCCAGCAGCTTAGGGCAGGGGAGCGGGACGGATACGCAGTATTTT.